These T cell receptor beta chains were read from a single sample in a study of blood T cells in healthy people across ages. A single record per CDR3 protein comes from TCRdb applying MiXCR to the 5' RACE reads. Here the sample spans 730,000 or so distinct CDR3 sequences, 40% to 50% being singletons. Material for sequencing was blood. These TCRs come from a man older than 75 in good health. CDR3s include the opening cysteine and the closing phenylalanine or tryptophan. Each record gives: J gene, clone size, V gene, D gene, CDR3 protein, CDR3 DNA. D genes are given only for firm matches. The size of a clone is reported for some rows only, either as once, few or many, or as a class for expanded clones.

j_call: TRBJ1-2; clone_size: -; v_call: TRBV4-3; d_call: TRBD1; cdr3_aa: CASSQGQGANGYTF; cdr3_nt: TGCGCCAGCAGCCAAGGACAGGGGGCTAATGGCTACACCTTC
j_call: TRBJ2-3; clone_size: -; v_call: TRBV11-2; d_call: TRBD2; cdr3_aa: CASSTRLAGGLGTQYF; cdr3_nt: TGTGCCAGCAGCACCCGACTAGCGGGGGGGCTGGGTACGCAGTATTTT
j_call: TRBJ1-6; clone_size: -; v_call: TRBV9; d_call: TRBD1; cdr3_aa: CASSVGDRGNSPPHF; cdr3_nt: TGTGCCAGCAGCGTAGGTGACAGGGGTAATTCACCCCCCCACTTT
j_call: TRBJ2-3; clone_size: -; v_call: TRBV9; d_call: TRBD1; cdr3_aa: CASSVADRVLDTQYF; cdr3_nt: TGTGCCAGCAGCGTAGCGGACAGGGTTTTAGATACGCAGTATTTT
j_call: TRBJ2-7; clone_size: -; v_call: TRBV12-3/TRBV12-4; d_call: TRBD1; cdr3_aa: CASRWTGGDYEQYF; cdr3_nt: TGTGCCAGCAGATGGACAGGGGGCGACTACGAGCAGTACTTC
j_call: TRBJ2-1; clone_size: -; v_call: TRBV7-9; d_call: TRBD2; cdr3_aa: CVSSHSGLAGNEQFF; cdr3_nt: TGTGTCAGCAGCCATAGTGGGCTAGCGGGTAATGAGCAGTTCTTC
j_call: TRBJ2-5; clone_size: few; v_call: TRBV6-5; d_call: TRBD2; cdr3_aa: CASSLTSGRQETQYF; cdr3_nt: TGTGCCAGCAGTTTGACTAGCGGGAGGCAGGAGACCCAGTACTTC
j_call: TRBJ2-4; clone_size: few; v_call: TRBV4-3; d_call: -; cdr3_aa: CASSQDWGRLAKNIQYF; cdr3_nt: TGCGCCAGCAGCCAAGATTGGGGGAGATTGGCCAAAAACATTCAGTACTTC
j_call: TRBJ2-7; clone_size: few; v_call: TRBV6-1; d_call: TRBD1; cdr3_aa: CASSGDDRVRVGQYF; cdr3_nt: TGTGCCAGCAGTGGGGACGACAGGGTCCGGGTAGGGCAGTACTTC
j_call: TRBJ2-7; clone_size: -; v_call: TRBV7-9; d_call: -; cdr3_aa: CASSPPLADSYEQYF; cdr3_nt: TGTGCCAGCAGTCCCCCGCTGGCGGACTCCTACGAGCAGTACTTC
j_call: TRBJ1-2; clone_size: -; v_call: TRBV7-2; d_call: TRBD1; cdr3_aa: CASSLLGTAYGYTF; cdr3_nt: TGTGCCAGCAGCTTACTTGGGACAGCTTATGGCTACACCTTC
j_call: TRBJ2-5; clone_size: -; v_call: TRBV20-1; d_call: TRBD2; cdr3_aa: CSARFGLAGTPSVNEQYF; cdr3_nt: TGCAGTGCTAGATTCGGACTAGCGGGAACACCATCTGTCAATGAGCAGTACTTC
j_call: TRBJ1-6; clone_size: -; v_call: TRBV12-3/TRBV12-4; d_call: -; cdr3_aa: CASSRNSYNSPLHF; cdr3_nt: TGTGCCAGCAGTCGGAACTCCTATAATTCACCCCTCCACTTT
j_call: TRBJ2-3; clone_size: once; v_call: TRBV7-9; d_call: -; cdr3_aa: CASRPFSGPRTDTQYF; cdr3_nt: TGTGCCAGCAGACCATTCAGCGGTCCACGCACAGATACGCAGTATTTT
j_call: TRBJ2-3; clone_size: -; v_call: TRBV5-1; d_call: -; cdr3_aa: CASSLGATDTQYF; cdr3_nt: TGCGCCAGCAGCCTCGGAGCGACAGATACGCAGTATTTT
j_call: TRBJ2-7; clone_size: few; v_call: TRBV12-3/TRBV12-4; d_call: -; cdr3_aa: CASSLVHEQYF; cdr3_nt: TGTGCCAGCAGTTTGGTGCACGAGCAGTACTTC
j_call: TRBJ2-4; clone_size: -; v_call: TRBV3-1; d_call: -; cdr3_aa: CASSQAPVNIQYF; cdr3_nt: TGTGCCAGCAGCCAAGCTCCGGTAAACATTCAGTACTTC
j_call: TRBJ2-5; clone_size: many; v_call: TRBV7-2; d_call: TRBD2; cdr3_aa: CASSLSGLAAQETQYF; cdr3_nt: TGTGCCAGCAGCTTATCGGGACTAGCGGCCCAAGAGACCCAGTACTTC
j_call: TRBJ2-7; clone_size: -; v_call: TRBV20-1; d_call: TRBD2; cdr3_aa: CSARDRLAYYEQYF; cdr3_nt: TGCAGTGCTAGAGATAGACTAGCCTACTACGAGCAGTACTTC
j_call: TRBJ2-4; clone_size: -; v_call: TRBV19; d_call: TRBD2; cdr3_aa: CASSDGGVKNIQYF; cdr3_nt: TGTGCCAGTAGTGACGGGGGGGTCAAAAACATTCAGTACTTC
j_call: TRBJ2-1; clone_size: -; v_call: TRBV20-1; d_call: -; cdr3_aa: CSARRIKYNEQFF; cdr3_nt: TGCAGTGCTAGGAGGATTAAATACAATGAGCAGTTCTTC
j_call: TRBJ2-2; clone_size: -; v_call: TRBV6-2/TRBV6-3; d_call: -; cdr3_aa: CANTPFGQNTGELFF; cdr3_nt: TGTGCCAACACCCCCTTTGGACAGAACACCGGGGAGCTGTTTTTT
j_call: TRBJ2-1; clone_size: -; v_call: TRBV12-3/TRBV12-4; d_call: TRBD2; cdr3_aa: CASSLVREGEQFF; cdr3_nt: TGTGCCAGCAGTTTAGTCAGGGAGGGTGAGCAGTTCTTC
j_call: TRBJ2-4; clone_size: many; v_call: TRBV6-5; d_call: -; cdr3_aa: CASRGENIQYF; cdr3_nt: TGTGCCAGCAGGGGAGAAAACATTCAGTACTTC
j_call: TRBJ2-3; clone_size: once; v_call: TRBV30; d_call: TRBD2; cdr3_aa: CARTSGSTDTQYF; cdr3_nt: TGTGCCAGGACTAGCGGAAGCACAGATACGCAGTATTTT